This note documents a single T cell receptor beta chain sequence. Its antigen is unidentified. PCR amplification relied on 60 Vbeta primers (plus 13 Jbeta primers). Original processing notes: Roughly 11 million of the 80 million or so unique TCR beta chains counted in a later analysis were shared. Sequencing was performed with immunoSEQ multiplex PCR; in TCRdb, only in-frame clones are kept and a portion is missing. Clone size and V and J calls were adopted from that table, with D and trimming inferred from the DNA. The sample totals about 130,000 clones. This record comes from a study of cytomegalovirus exposure and HLA in healthy donors. The study, taken as a whole, reports: Confirmation was obtained in vitro that three CMV-associated chains are specific for CMV antigens. Immune exposure information comprised only CMV serostatus.

The germline V gene has CDR1 SEHNR and CDR2 FQNEAQ (reference sequence). The CDR3 contains 16 residues. V lost 0 bases to trimming and J lost 7 bases, with 15 bases between them. The sequencing input was PBMCs. This TCR was recovered from a woman aged 35 to 49 in good health and CMV-seronegative. The chain couples TRBV7-9 to TRBJ1-4, with a possible D match to TRBD1 (6 bases). In DNA, the CDR3 is TGTGCCAGCAGCTTAGCCTGGACAGATAGGGTTGAAAAACTGTTTTTT. Protein sequence: CASSLAWTDRVEKLFF.